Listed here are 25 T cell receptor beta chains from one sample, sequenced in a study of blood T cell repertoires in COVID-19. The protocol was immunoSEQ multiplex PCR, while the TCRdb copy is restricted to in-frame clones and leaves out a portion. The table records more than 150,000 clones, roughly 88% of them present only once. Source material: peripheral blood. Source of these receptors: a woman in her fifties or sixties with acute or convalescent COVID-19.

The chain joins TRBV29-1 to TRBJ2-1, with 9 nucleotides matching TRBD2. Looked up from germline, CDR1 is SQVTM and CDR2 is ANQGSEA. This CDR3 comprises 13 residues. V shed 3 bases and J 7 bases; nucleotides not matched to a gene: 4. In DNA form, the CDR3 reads TGCAGCGTTGACCTAGCGGGGAGTAATGAGCAGTTCTTC. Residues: CSVDLAGSNEQFF.

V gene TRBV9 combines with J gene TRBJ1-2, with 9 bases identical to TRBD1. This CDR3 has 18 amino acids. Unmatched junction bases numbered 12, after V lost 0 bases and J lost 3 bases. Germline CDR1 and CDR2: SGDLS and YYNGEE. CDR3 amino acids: CASSVDHTPGQGDYGYTF. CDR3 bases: TGTGCCAGCAGCGTAGACCACACACCGGGACAGGGTGACTATGGCTACACCTTC. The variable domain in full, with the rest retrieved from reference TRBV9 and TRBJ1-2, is DSGVTQTPKHLITATGQRVTLRCSPRSGDLSVYWYQQSLDQGLQFLIQYYNGEERAKGNILERFSAQQFPDLHSELNLSSLELGDSALYFCASSVDHTPGQGDYGYTFGSGTRLTVV.

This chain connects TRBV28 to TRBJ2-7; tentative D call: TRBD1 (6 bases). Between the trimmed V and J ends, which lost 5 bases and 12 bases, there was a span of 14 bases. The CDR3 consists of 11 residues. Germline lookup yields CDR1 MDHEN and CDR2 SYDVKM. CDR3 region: CASSPRQGLYF. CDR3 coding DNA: TGTGCCAGCAGTCCCAGGCAGGGGCTGTACTTC.

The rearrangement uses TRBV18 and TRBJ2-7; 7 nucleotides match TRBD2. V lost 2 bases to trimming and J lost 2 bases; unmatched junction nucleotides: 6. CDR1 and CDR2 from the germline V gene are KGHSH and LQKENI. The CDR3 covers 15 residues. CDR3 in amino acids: CASSPDASGTYEQYF. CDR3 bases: TGTGCCAGCTCACCAGATGCTAGCGGTACCTACGAGCAGTACTTC.

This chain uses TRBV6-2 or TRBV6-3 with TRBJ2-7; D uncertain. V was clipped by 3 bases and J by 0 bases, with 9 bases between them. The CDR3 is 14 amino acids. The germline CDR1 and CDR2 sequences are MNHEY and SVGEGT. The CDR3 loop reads CASSYGQDSYEQYF. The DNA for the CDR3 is TGTGCCAGCAGTTATGGGCAGGACTCCTACGAGCAGTACTTC.

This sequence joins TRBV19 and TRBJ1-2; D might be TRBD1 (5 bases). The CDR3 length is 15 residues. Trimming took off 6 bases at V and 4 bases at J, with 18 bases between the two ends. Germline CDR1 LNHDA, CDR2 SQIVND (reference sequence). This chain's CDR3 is CASRGVGGEIYGYTF. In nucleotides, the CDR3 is TGTGCCAGTAGGGGCGTCGGAGGGGAGATCTATGGCTACACCTTC.

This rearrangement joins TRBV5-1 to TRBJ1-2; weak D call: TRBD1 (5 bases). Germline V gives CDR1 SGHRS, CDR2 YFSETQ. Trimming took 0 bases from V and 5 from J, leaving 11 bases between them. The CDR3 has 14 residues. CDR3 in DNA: TGCGCCAGCAGCTTGGACGCAGGGAGGTATGGCTACACCTTC. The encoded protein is CASSLDAGRYGYTF.

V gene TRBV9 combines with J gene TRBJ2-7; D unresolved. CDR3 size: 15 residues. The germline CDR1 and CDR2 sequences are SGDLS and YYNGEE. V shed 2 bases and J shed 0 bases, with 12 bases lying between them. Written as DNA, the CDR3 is TGTGCCAGCAGCGTTGGGCAGGCATCCTCCTACGAGCAGTACTTC. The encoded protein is CASSVGQASSYEQYF.

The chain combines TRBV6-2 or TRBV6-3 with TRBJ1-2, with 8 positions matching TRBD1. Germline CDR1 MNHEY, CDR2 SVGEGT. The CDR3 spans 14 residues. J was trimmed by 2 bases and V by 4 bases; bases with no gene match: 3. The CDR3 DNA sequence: TGTGCCAGCAGTTTTAGACAGGGGAACTATGGCTACACCTTC. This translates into CASSFRQGNYGYTF.

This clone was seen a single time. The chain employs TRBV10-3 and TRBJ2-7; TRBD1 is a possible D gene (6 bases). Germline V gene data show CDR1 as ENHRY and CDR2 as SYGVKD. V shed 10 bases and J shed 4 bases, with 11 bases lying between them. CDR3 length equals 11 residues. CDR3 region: CATTGQYEQYF. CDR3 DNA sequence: TGTGCCACCACCGGACAGTACGAGCAGTACTTC.

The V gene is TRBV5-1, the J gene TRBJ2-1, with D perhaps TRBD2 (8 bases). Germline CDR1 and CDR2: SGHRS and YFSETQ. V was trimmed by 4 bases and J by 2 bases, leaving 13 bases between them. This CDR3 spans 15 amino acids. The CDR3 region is CASSPGGTAYNEQFF. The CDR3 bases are TGCGCCAGCAGCCCGGGGGGGACAGCCTACAATGAGCAGTTCTTC.

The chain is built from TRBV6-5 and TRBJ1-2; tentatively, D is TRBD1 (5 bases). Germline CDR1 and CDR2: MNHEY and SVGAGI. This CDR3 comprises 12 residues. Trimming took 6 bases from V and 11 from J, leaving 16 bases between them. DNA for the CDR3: TGTGCCAGCAGAGCATGGGACGGGGGTTACACCTTC. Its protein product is CASRAWDGGYTF.

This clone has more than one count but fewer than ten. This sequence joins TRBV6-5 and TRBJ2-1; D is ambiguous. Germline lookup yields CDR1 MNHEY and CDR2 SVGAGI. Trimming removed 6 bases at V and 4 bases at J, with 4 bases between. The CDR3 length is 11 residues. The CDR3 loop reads CASSQYNEQFF. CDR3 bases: TGTGCCAGCAGCCAATACAATGAGCAGTTCTTC.

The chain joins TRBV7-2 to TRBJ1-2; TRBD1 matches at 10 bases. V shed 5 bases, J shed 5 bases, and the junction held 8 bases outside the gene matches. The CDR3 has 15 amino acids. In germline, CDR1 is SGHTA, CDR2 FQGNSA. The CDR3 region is CASSARTGGEYGYTF. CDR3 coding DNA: TGTGCCAGCAGCGCAAGGACAGGGGGGGAGTATGGCTACACCTTC. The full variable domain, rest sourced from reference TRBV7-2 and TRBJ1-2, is GAGVSQSPSNKVTEKGKDVELRCDPISGHTALYWYRQSLGQGLEFLIYFQGNSAPDKSGLPSDRFSAERTGGSVSTLTIQRTQQEDSAVYLCASSARTGGEYGYTFGSGTRLTVV.

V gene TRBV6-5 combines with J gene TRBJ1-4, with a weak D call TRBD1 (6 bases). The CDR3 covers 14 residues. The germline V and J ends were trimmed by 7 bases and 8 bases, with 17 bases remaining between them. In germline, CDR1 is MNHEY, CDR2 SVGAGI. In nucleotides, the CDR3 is TGTGCCAGCACTAACAGGGTGGGTTGGGAAAAACTGTTTTTT. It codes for CASTNRVGWEKLFF.

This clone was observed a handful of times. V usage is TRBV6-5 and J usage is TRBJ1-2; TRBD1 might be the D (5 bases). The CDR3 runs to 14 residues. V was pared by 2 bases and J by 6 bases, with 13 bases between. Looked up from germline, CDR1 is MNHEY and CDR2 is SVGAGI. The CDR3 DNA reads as TGTGCCAGCAGTTACCGGGGGGGAGGTGATGGCTACACCTTC. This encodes CASSYRGGGDGYTF.

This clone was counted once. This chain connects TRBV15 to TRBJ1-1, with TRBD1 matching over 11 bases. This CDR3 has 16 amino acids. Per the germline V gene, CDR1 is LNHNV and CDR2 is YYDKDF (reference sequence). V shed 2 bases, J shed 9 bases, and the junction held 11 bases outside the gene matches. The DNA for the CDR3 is TGTGCCACCAGCAGAAAACTAACCGGACAGGGGGCTCAAGCTTTCTTT. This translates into CATSRKLTGQGAQAFF.

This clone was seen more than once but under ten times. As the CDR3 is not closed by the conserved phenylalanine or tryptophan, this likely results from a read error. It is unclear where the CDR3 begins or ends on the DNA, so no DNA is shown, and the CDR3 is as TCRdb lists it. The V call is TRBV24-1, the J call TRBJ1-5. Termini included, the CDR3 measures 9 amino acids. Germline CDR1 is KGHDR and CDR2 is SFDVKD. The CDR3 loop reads CATSEPAVV.

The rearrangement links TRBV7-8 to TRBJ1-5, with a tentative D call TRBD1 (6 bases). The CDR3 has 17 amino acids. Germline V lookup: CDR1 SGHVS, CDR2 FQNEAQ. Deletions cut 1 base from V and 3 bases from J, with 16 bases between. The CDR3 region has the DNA TGTGCCAGCAGCTTAGGGCGGGGGCGGCCTAACAATCAGCCCCAGCATTTT. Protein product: CASSLGRGRPNNQPQHF.

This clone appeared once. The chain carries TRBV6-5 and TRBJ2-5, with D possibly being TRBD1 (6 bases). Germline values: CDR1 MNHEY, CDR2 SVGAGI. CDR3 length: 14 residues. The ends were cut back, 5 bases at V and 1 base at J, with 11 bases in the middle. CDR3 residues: CASSLGALQETQYF. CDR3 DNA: TGTGCCAGCAGTCTGGGGGCGCTCCAAGAGACCCAGTACTTC.

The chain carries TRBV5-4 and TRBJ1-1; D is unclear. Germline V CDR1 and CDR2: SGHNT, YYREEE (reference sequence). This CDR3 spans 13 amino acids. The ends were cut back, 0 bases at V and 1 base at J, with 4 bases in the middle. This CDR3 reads CASSLAWNTEAFF. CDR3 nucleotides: TGTGCCAGCAGCTTGGCATGGAACACTGAAGCTTTCTTT.

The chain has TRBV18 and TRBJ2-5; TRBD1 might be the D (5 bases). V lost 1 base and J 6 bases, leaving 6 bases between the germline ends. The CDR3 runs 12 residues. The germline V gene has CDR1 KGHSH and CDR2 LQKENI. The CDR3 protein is CASSPQGKTQYF. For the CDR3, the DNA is TGTGCCAGCTCACCACAGGGGAAGACCCAGTACTTC.

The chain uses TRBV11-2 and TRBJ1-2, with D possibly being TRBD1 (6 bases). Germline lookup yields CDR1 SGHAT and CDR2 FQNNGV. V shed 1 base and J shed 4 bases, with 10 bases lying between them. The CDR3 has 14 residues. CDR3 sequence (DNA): TGTGCCAGCAGCTTAGCAGGGGTTATCTATGGCTACACCTTC. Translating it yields CASSLAGVIYGYTF.

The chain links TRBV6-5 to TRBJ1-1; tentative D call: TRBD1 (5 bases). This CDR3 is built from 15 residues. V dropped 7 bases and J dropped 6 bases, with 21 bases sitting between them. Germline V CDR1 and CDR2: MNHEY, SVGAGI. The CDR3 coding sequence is TGTGCCAGCACCGACGGTGTTCAGGGTAAACCTGAAGCTTTCTTT. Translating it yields CASTDGVQGKPEAFF.

The CDR3 spells CASRPMTGVFEKLFF. DNA of the CDR3: TGTGCCAGCCGACCGATGACAGGGGTTTTTGAAAAACTGTTTTTT. This chain connects TRBV27 to TRBJ1-4; 8 bases align to TRBD1. Germline assignment: CDR1 MNHEY and CDR2 SMNVEV (reference sequence). With 8 bases clipped from V and 7 bases from J, the junction kept 12 bases outside the gene matches. The CDR3 has 15 residues. The complete variable domain, with remaining parts taken from reference TRBV27 and TRBJ1-4, reads EAQVTQNPRYLITVTGKKLTVTCSQNMNHEYMSWYRQDPGLGLRQIYYSMNVEVTDKGDVPEGYKVSRKEKRNFPLILESPSPNQTSLYFCASRPMTGVFEKLFFGSGTQLSVL.